The rows below give T cell receptor beta chains drawn from one sample of a study of blood T cell repertoires in COVID-19. Here immunoSEQ multiplex PCR was the method, and the copy in TCRdb shows in-frame clones only, minus some. The data hold 150,000 to 200,000 clones, with roughly four fifths observed a single time. The sequenced material came from peripheral blood. The receptors shown here come from an elderly woman with acute or convalescent COVID-19. CDR3s include the opening cysteine and the closing phenylalanine or tryptophan. D genes are given only for firm matches. Clone size, where shown, is once, few, many, or a class for clones that have expanded.

J	D	V	size	length	CDR3	DNA
TRBJ2-3	NA	TRBV9	NA	14	CASSVTGITDTQYF	TGTGCCAGCAGCGTAACCGGGATCACAGATACGCAGTATTTT
TRBJ2-7	TRBD2	TRBV10-3	NA	13	CATLGGSAYEQYF	TGTGCCACCCTGGGAGGGAGCGCCTACGAGCAGTACTTC
TRBJ2-1	TRBD2	TRBV11-2	once	15	CASRLGLAAINEQFF	TGTGCCAGCAGACTGGGACTAGCGGCGATCAATGAGCAGTTCTTC
TRBJ1-5	NA	TRBV19	NA	16	CASSWNREYSNQPQHF	TGTGCCAGTAGTTGGAACAGGGAGTATAGCAATCAGCCCCAGCATTTT
TRBJ2-5	NA	TRBV19	once	12	CASSIVGGTQYF	TGTGCCAGTAGTATAGTAGGAGGGACCCAGTACTTC
TRBJ2-5	TRBD2	TRBV28	NA	15	CASSPPAGEKETQYF	TGTGCCAGCAGCCCCCCCGCGGGGGAAAAAGAGACCCAGTACTTC
TRBJ2-7	NA	TRBV18	NA	14	CASSPLGRRYEQYF	TGTGCCAGCTCACCACTCGGCAGGCGCTACGAGCAGTACTTC
TRBJ1-1	NA	TRBV29-1	NA	13	CSALGQLNTEAFF	TGCAGCGCTCTTGGACAACTGAACACTGAAGCTTTCTTT
TRBJ1-1	NA	TRBV6-5	NA	13	CASTSGANTEAFF	TGTGCCAGCACCAGCGGGGCGAACACTGAAGCTTTCTTT
TRBJ1-2	NA	TRBV6-5	NA	10	CASEFGGYTF	TGTGCCAGCGAGTTCGGGGGCTACACCTTC
TRBJ2-7	TRBD1	TRBV5-5	many	14	CASSGTGGTYEQYF	TGTGCCAGCAGCGGGACAGGCGGAACCTACGAGCAGTACTTC
TRBJ2-3	TRBD2	TRBV28	NA	16	CASSPPPGLRTDTQYF	TGTGCCAGCAGTCCTCCTCCGGGACTACGAACAGATACGCAGTATTTT
TRBJ2-3	TRBD2	TRBV10-3	NA	18	CAISESILAASWGDTQYF	TGTGCCATCAGTGAGTCGATACTAGCGGCGTCCTGGGGGGATACGCAGTATTTT
TRBJ1-1	TRBD1	TRBV6-2/TRBV6-3	NA	13	CASSDLGTDEAFF	TGTGCCAGCAGCGATCTCGGGACAGATGAAGCTTTCTTT
TRBJ1-2	TRBD1	TRBV6-5	NA	15	CASSPDSGTAYGYTF	TGTGCCAGCAGTCCCGACTCCGGGACAGCTTATGGCTACACCTTC
TRBJ2-7	TRBD1	TRBV7-3	once	13	CASSPGQGYEQYF	TGTGCCAGCAGCCCCGGACAGGGATACGAGCAGTACTTC